The text below deals with one T cell receptor beta chain. In the study's own analysis: It was from reference gene primer amplification that nucleated cell counts were estimated. TCRdb's copy holds only in-frame clones and misses some; the assay was immunoSEQ multiplex PCR. The DNA was the basis for D and trimming; V, J and clone size are from that table. The table lists 500,000 to 600,000 clones, less than 90% of them singletons. This specimen comes from a study of blood T cell repertoires in COVID-19. Across the whole study: Samples representing acute and convalescent COVID-19 were sourced from the United States, Italy and Spain. PBMCs, B-cell-depleted T cells, or T cells were the source of the cDNA or gDNA that made up the material.

CDR1 and CDR2 (germline): SGHKS, YYEKEE (reference sequence). V lost 4 bases to trimming and J lost 7 bases, with 17 bases between them. CDR3 length: 14 amino acids. Seattle's enrolled individuals joined amid active infection and were then monitored longitudinally. The receptor was isolated from a woman aged 45 to 65 with COVID-19, enrolled during active disease. The sequenced sample consisted of peripheral blood. V usage is TRBV5-5 and J usage is TRBJ1-1; no clear D. The CDR3 loop is CASSQRTDGGEAFF. CDR3 sequence (DNA): TGTGCCAGCAGCCAAAGGACGGACGGAGGTGAAGCTTTCTTT.